The clone carrying this TCR beta chain showed up just once. The sample comes from a study of blood T cell repertoires in COVID-19. Study-level background: The United States, Italy and Spain were the sources of the acute and convalescent COVID-19 samples. PBMCs, B-cell-depleted T cells, or T cells were the source of the cDNA or gDNA that made up the material.

In the original analysis: Quantification of nucleated cells was approximated via reference gene primer amplification. Some clones are missing from TCRdb's copy, which holds only in-frame ones; the method was immunoSEQ multiplex PCR. Clone size and V and J calls were adopted from that table, with D and trimming inferred from the DNA. The sample records some 67,000 clones, around 85% being singletons. The length of the CDR3 is 17 residues. Trimming took 3 bases from V and 2 from J, leaving 17 bases between them. Germline CDR1 MDHEN, CDR2 SYDVKM. V usage is TRBV28 and J usage is TRBJ1-5; D is unclear. Material: peripheral blood. The clonotype comes from a woman older than 75 with acute or convalescent COVID-19. CDR3 sequence reads: CASSLAGAPGRNQPQHF. The CDR3 DNA reads TGTGCCAGCAGTTTGGCGGGAGCCCCCGGTCGCAATCAGCCCCAGCATTTT.